These T cell receptor beta chains were read from a single sample in a study of T cell responses to AZD1222 COVID-19 vaccine. This table comes from immunoSEQ multiplex PCR, and its TCRdb copy is limited to in-frame clones, with some not included. This table holds 150,000 or so clones. The specimen was peripheral blood. The source of these receptors is an adult in good health. The conserved cysteine and the conserved F or W are not part of the CDR3 here.

CDR3: ASSESREETQY
V: TRBV10-1
length: 11

CDR3: ASSPATSGGADNEQF
V: TRBV4-3
length: 15

CDR3: ASSQVVLGAGAFQETQY
V: TRBV4-1
length: 17

CDR3: ASSFGLQAYEQY
V: TRBV6-6
length: 12

CDR3: ASSQTGDEANTGELF
V: TRBV5-1
length: 15

CDR3: ASSAGLGRADTQY
V: TRBV9
length: 13

CDR3: ASSPRGQDYGYT
V: TRBV6-4
length: 12

CDR3: SASRLGGTSNSPLH
V: TRBV20-1
length: 14

CDR3: ASSLPTGGSEAF
V: TRBV5-5
length: 12

CDR3: SASGFYTEAF
V: TRBV20-1
length: 10

CDR3: ASSPGRGTNEKLF
V: TRBV18
length: 13

CDR3: ASSLRPDPLNTEAF
V: TRBV5-1
length: 14

CDR3: ASTPGGANEQF
V: TRBV6-5
length: 11

CDR3: ASSSRDRDTEAF
V: TRBV7-8
length: 12

CDR3: ASSLDIYTEAF
V: TRBV7-6
length: 11

CDR3: ASSPRQERDQPQH
V: TRBV18
length: 13

CDR3: ASSPGTGYGELF
V: TRBV18
length: 12

CDR3: ASSPGGEKLF
V: TRBV5-4
length: 10

CDR3: ASSAGTSFSGNTIY
V: TRBV5-1
length: 14

CDR3: ATTRQRNYEQY
V: TRBV6-5
length: 11

CDR3: ASSLGAGIYEQY
V: TRBV5-6
length: 12

CDR3: ASSEVGSGEQY
V: TRBV6-1
length: 11

CDR3: ASSIGLVPYEQY
V: TRBV19
length: 12

CDR3: ASSPGRYEQY
V: TRBV11-3
length: 10

CDR3: ASSIVGGAGELF
V: TRBV19
length: 12

CDR3: ASRLRNYGYT
V: TRBV12-3/TRBV12-4
length: 10

CDR3: ASDRDPSNQPQH
V: TRBV19
length: 12

CDR3: ALGQGGDQPQH
V: TRBV30
length: 11

CDR3: ASRQSSGNTIY
V: TRBV7-2
length: 11

CDR3: ASSPDRAADTQY
V: TRBV18
length: 12

CDR3: ASSRQDRLSNQPQH
V: TRBV5-1
length: 14

CDR3: AWSRTLESTEAF
V: TRBV30
length: 12

CDR3: ASSQDSQPQH
V: TRBV4-2
length: 10

CDR3: ASSSYNRGAAGNTIY
V: TRBV7-8
length: 15

CDR3: ASSLEDRINYGYT
V: TRBV7-2
length: 13

CDR3: ASRRQGRETQY
V: TRBV28
length: 11

CDR3: ASSSGLAGHEQY
V: TRBV19
length: 12

CDR3: ASSQEASGGQTEQF
V: TRBV4-1
length: 14

CDR3: AISESQYDYGYT
V: TRBV10-3
length: 12

CDR3: ASSIQGGNQPQH
V: TRBV19
length: 12

CDR3: ASSLSTGEAF
V: TRBV19
length: 10